The 9 T cell receptor beta chains given below trace back to one sample, sequenced in a study of glioma-infiltrating T cells after dendritic cell vaccination. Using immunoSEQ multiplex PCR, the repertoire was profiled, and TCRdb retains in-frame clones only, with some absent. Of roughly 70,000 clones in the sample, about 80% were seen once. The source material was blood, sampled before dendritic cell vaccination. The receptor source for this set is a human donor with glioblastoma.

The CDR3 sequence is CASSQPGQGENQPQHF. The CDR3 DNA follows: TGCGCCAGCAGCCAACCCGGACAGGGGGAAAATCAGCCCCAGCATTTT. This chain uses TRBV4-1 with TRBJ1-5; 10 bases are shared with TRBD1. The CDR3 consists of 16 residues. The V segment lost 2 bases and the J segment 4 bases; nucleotides outside the gene matches: 5. CDR1 is MGHRA, CDR2 YSYEKL, per germline.

The chain uses TRBV6-5 and TRBJ2-1, with D possibly TRBD2 on 7 matching bases. Germline CDR1 and CDR2: MNHEY and SVGAGI. The CDR3 is 15 residues long. With 8 bases removed from V and 4 bases from J, the gap between germline ends came to 18 bases. The DNA of the CDR3 is TGTGCCAGCCAAAGGGGGGGTGGGGGATACAATGAGCAGTTCTTC. Translated: CASQRGGGGYNEQFF.

The chain carries TRBV5-6 and TRBJ2-5; D unresolved. Trimming left V 4 bases short and J 1 base short, with 5 bases between. CDR1 SGHDT and CDR2 YYEEEE come from the germline V gene. The CDR3 totals 12 residues. The CDR3 region is CASSPFQETQYF. The CDR3 DNA sequence: TGTGCCAGCAGCCCCTTCCAAGAGACCCAGTACTTC.

This chain joins TRBV4-2 and TRBJ2-1, with 13 bases identical to TRBD2. The germline V gene encodes CDR1 LGHNA and CDR2 YNFKEQ. Germline trimming cut 0 bases from V and 7 bases from J; bases unmatched to any gene: 6. The CDR3 contains 17 residues. In DNA, the CDR3 is TGTGCCAGCAGCCAAGATAGGGCGACTAGCGGGAGGAATGAGCAGTTCTTC. Translated, it gives CASSQDRATSGRNEQFF.

The chain is built from TRBV5-4 and TRBJ2-1, with 7 bases aligning to TRBD2. The ends lost 0 bases at V and 5 bases at J; junction bases unmatched: 8. This CDR3 has 16 residues. Germline CDR1 SGHNT, CDR2 YYREEE (reference sequence). CDR3 in DNA: TGTGCCAGCAGCTTGGCGCGGACTAGGCCAGACAATGAGCAGTTCTTC. It translates to CASSLARTRPDNEQFF.

The rearrangement uses TRBV7-2 and TRBJ1-4; D is unclear. The CDR3 totals 13 residues. V was cut by 6 bases and J by 14 bases, with 19 bases left in between. Germline V gene lookup returns CDR1 SGHTA and CDR2 FQGNSA. The CDR3 protein is CASRFGPGGHLFF. The CDR3 region has the DNA TGTGCCAGCAGATTTGGTCCTGGAGGCCATCTGTTTTTT. The full variable domain, completed using reference TRBV7-2 and TRBJ1-4, is GAGVSQSPSNKVTEKGKDVELRCDPISGHTALYWYRQSLGQGLEFLIYFQGNSAPDKSGLPSDRFSAERTGGSVSTLTIQRTQQEDSAVYLCASRFGPGGHLFFGSGTQLSVL.

V and J are TRBV25-1 and TRBJ2-1; 9 bases align to TRBD1. The CDR3 is made up of 15 amino acids. Germline values: CDR1 MGHDK, CDR2 SYGVNS. With 5 bases clipped from V and 3 bases from J, the junction kept 5 bases outside the gene matches. CDR3 nucleotides: TGTGCCAGCAGTCCACGACAGGGGGTCTACAATGAGCAGTTCTTC. Protein product: CASSPRQGVYNEQFF.

The chain carries TRBV5-8 and TRBJ1-2; TRBD1 agrees at 9 bases. Per the germline V gene, CDR1 is SGHTS and CDR2 is YDEGEE. The CDR3 totals 15 residues. The junction had 9 bases not matched to a gene; V was cut back by 6 bases and J by 3 bases. CDR3 region: CASTLGTGFHYGYTF. The CDR3 DNA is TGTGCCAGCACGCTAGGGACAGGGTTTCACTATGGCTACACCTTC.

This clone was observed a single time. This chain uses TRBV7-9 with TRBJ2-5; 9 bases fit TRBD2. This CDR3 is built from 15 residues. Germline V CDR1 and CDR2: SEHNR, FQNEAQ (reference sequence). V lost 5 bases to trimming and J lost 2 bases; unmatched junction nucleotides: 6. Here the CDR3 reads CASSRSGSEQETQYF. CDR3 sequence (DNA): TGTGCCAGCAGCCGTAGCGGGAGTGAACAAGAGACCCAGTACTTC.